These T cell receptor beta chains were read from a single sample in a study of T cells after yellow fever vaccination. TCRdb ran MiXCR on the 5' RACE reads and lists one entry per CDR3 protein. The sample records fewer than 350,000 distinct CDR3 sequences, around 3.6% being singletons. This sample comprised PBMCs, obtained on the day of the yellow fever booster vaccination. Receptor source: a young man who received the YFV17D yellow fever vaccine. Both conserved end residues are part of each CDR3. The order of the fields is V gene, clone size, CDR3 length, J gene, D gene, CDR3 DNA, CDR3 protein. The D gene is left open where the match is weak. Clone size, where shown, is once, few, many, or a class for clones that have expanded.

>TRBV7-8|many|10|TRBJ2-5|.
TGTGCCAGCAGCTTTAGGGTCCAGTACTTC
CASSFRVQYF
>TRBV25-1|.|15|TRBJ2-5|TRBD2
TGTGCCAGCAGCCCAAAGGGACTAGCAGGCGAGACCCAGTACTTC
CASSPKGLAGETQYF
>TRBV28|few|20|TRBJ2-1|TRBD2
TGTGCCAGCAGTTTTCCCACTGACCTGACTCTAGCGGGGGGGCGTGATGAGCAGTTCTTC
CASSFPTDLTLAGGRDEQFF
>TRBV13|.|14|TRBJ1-1|.
TGTGCCAGCAGCTTATGGGTCGAGAACACTGAAGCTTTCTTT
CASSLWVENTEAFF
>TRBV5-1|many|13|TRBJ2-3|.
TGCGCCAGCAGCTTGCCCGCGGGGACCACGCAGTATTTT
CASSLPAGTTQYF
>TRBV6-1|many|15|TRBJ2-1|TRBD1
TGTGCCAGCAGTGACCATACAGGGGTGTACAATGAGCAGTTCTTC
CASSDHTGVYNEQFF
>TRBV6-5|few|13|TRBJ2-1|.
TGTGCCAGCAGACCCGGGACTCGCAATGAGCAGTTCTTC
CASRPGTRNEQFF
>TRBV6-5|.|13|TRBJ1-2|.
TGTGCCAGCAGTTACAACCGGGAGGGCGGCTACACCTTC
CASSYNREGGYTF
>TRBV20-1|many|17|TRBJ2-1|TRBD1
TGCAGTGCTAGAGAGTATAGTGGCAGGGGGTCCTACAATGAGCAGTTCTTC
CSAREYSGRGSYNEQFF
>TRBV20-1|many|15|TRBJ2-1|.
TGCAGTGCTAGAGATCCCGGAGGGGGAAACAATGAGCAGTTCTTC
CSARDPGGGNNEQFF
>TRBV5-1|.|13|TRBJ2-5|TRBD1
TGCGCCAGCAGCTTAGACAGGGTTGAGACCCAGTACTTC
CASSLDRVETQYF
>TRBV20-1|many|15|TRBJ2-5|TRBD1
TGCAGTGCTAGACCCGCCTCAGGGGGACAAGAGACCCAGTACTTC
CSARPASGGQETQYF
>TRBV20-1|.|15|TRBJ2-1|.
TGCAGTGCTAGGACGGACGGTACATCTTTGCATGAGCAGTTCTTC
CSARTDGTSLHEQFF
>TRBV9|many|16|TRBJ2-3|.
TGTGCCAGCAGCGGGGGGGCGGCAGGATTCACAGATACGCAGTATTTT
CASSGGAAGFTDTQYF
>TRBV9|.|18|TRBJ1-2|.
TGTGCCAGCAGCGTAGGAGGGTCTCCGGGACATGGGCGCTATGGCTACACCTTC
CASSVGGSPGHGRYGYTF
>TRBV15|.|16|TRBJ1-1|.
TGTGCCACCAGCAGAGCGATCGGGGCGGTGAACACTGAAGCTTTCTTT
CATSRAIGAVNTEAFF
>TRBV6-5|many|14|TRBJ2-2|.
TGTGCCAGCAAAGGTTTTTCGGGTTACGGGGAGCTGTTTTTT
CASKGFSGYGELFF
>TRBV5-1|many|15|TRBJ2-2|.
TGCGCCAGCAGCTTGGCGGACAGGAACACCGGGGAGCTGTTTTTT
CASSLADRNTGELFF
>TRBV5-1|many|17|TRBJ1-4|.
TGCGCCAGCAGCTTGGGTATGGGCGCGGCGGCAGATGAAAAACTGTTTTTT
CASSLGMGAAADEKLFF
>TRBV12-3/TRBV12-4|few|15|TRBJ1-5|TRBD1
TGTGCCAGCAGTTCCAAACAGGGGGGGAATCAGCCCCAGCATTTT
CASSSKQGGNQPQHF
>TRBV28|few|15|TRBJ2-5|.
TGTGCCAGCAGTTCGTCGGCCACCCTCGGGGAGACCCAGTACTTC
CASSSSATLGETQYF